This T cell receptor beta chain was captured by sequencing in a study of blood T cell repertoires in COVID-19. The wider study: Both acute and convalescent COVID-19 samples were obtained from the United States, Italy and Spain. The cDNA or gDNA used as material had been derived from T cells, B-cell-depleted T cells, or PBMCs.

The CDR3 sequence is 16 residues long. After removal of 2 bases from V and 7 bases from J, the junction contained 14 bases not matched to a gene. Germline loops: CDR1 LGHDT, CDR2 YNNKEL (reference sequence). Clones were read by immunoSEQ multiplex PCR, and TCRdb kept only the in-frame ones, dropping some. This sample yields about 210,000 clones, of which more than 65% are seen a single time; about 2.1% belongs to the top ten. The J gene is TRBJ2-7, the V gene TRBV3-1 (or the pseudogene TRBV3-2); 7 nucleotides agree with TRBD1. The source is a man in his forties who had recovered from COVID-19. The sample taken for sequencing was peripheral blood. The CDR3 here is CASSQTHPGQSWEQYF. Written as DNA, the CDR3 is TGTGCCAGCAGCCAAACGCATCCGGGACAGTCTTGGGAGCAGTACTTC.